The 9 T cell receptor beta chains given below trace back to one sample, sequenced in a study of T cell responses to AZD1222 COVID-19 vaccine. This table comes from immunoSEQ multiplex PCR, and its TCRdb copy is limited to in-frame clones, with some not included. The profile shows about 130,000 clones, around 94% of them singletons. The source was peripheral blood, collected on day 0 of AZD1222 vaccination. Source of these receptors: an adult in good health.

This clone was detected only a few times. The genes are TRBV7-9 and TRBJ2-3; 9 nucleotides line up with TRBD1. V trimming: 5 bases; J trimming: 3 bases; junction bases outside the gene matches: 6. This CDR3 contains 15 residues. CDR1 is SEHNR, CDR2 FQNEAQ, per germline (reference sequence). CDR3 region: CASSGTGGTTDTQYF. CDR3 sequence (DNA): TGTGCCAGCAGCGGAACAGGGGGCACAACAGATACGCAGTATTTT.

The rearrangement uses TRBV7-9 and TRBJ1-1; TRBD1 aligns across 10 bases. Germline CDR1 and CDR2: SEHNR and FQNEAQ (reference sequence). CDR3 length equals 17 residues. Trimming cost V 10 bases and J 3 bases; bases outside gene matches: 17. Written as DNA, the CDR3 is TGTGCCACTACGCCCACCGGGACAGGGGTACGGGACACTGAAGCTTTCTTT. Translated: CATTPTGTGVRDTEAFF.

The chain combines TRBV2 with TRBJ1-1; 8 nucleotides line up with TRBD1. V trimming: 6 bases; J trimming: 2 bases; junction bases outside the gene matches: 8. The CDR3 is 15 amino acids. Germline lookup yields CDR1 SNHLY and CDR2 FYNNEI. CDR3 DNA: TGTGCCAGCAGATTAAGACAGGGGAGTAACACTGAAGCTTTCTTT. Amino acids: CASRLRQGSNTEAFF.

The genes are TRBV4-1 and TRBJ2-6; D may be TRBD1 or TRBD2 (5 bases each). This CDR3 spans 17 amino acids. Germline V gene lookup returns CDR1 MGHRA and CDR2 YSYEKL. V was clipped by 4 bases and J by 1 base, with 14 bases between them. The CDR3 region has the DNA TGCGCCAGCAGCCTCTGGGACGGATCTTCTGGGGCCAACGTCCTGACTTTC. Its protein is CASSLWDGSSGANVLTF.

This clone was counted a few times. In DNA form, the CDR3 reads TGTGCCAGCAGCTTAGGGGACAGGGTCAACAATGAGCAGTTCTTC. Translation gives CASSLGDRVNNEQFF. This chain uses TRBV7-9 with TRBJ2-1, with 9 bases identical to TRBD1. This CDR3 is built from 15 residues. The junction had 3 bases not matched to a gene; V was cut back by 1 base and J by 5 bases. Germline CDR1 and CDR2: SEHNR and FQNEAQ (reference sequence).

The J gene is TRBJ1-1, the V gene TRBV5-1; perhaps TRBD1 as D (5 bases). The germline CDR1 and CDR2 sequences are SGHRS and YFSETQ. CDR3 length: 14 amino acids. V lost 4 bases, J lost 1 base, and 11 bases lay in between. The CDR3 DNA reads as TGCGCCAGCAGCCGGGACGGAAAGAACACTGAAGCTTTCTTT. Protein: CASSRDGKNTEAFF.

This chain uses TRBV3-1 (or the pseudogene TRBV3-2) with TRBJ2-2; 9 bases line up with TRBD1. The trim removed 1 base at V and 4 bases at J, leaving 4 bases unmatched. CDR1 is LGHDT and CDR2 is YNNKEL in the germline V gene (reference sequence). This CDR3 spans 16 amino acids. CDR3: CASSQGTGAVTGELFF. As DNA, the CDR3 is TGTGCCAGCAGCCAAGGGACAGGGGCGGTCACCGGGGAGCTGTTTTTT.

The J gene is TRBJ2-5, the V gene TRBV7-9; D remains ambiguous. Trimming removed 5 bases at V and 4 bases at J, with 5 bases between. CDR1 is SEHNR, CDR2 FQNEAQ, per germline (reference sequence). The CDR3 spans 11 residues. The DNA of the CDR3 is TGTGCCAGCAGCCGAACAGAGACCCAGTACTTC. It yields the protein CASSRTETQYF.

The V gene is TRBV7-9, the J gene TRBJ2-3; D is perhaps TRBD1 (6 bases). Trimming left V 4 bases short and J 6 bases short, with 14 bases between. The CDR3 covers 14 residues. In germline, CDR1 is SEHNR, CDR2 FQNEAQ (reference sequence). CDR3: CASSSSPQGDTQYF. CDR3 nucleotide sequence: TGTGCCAGCAGCTCCTCCCCGCAGGGGGATACGCAGTATTTT.